The entry that follows covers one T cell receptor (beta chain) sequence. This clonotype has just a few counts. It has no known antigen specificity. No base-level quality is on record; no much larger clone is a single base apart. The library relied on 5' RACE. A second PCR of roughly 6 to 12 cycles was performed with a sample-barcoded 5' primer and a J-beta primer mix. A template-switch 5' adaptor carrying 12 random nucleotides introduced a unique molecular identifier onto each TCR beta cDNA molecule. Each sample yielded at least 3 million CDR3-containing paired-end reads. All of the RNA was converted into first-strand cDNA using the Mint cDNA synthesis kit, with a TRBC-specific oligonucleotide serving as the primer. After uracil-DNA glycosylase treatment, a first 18-cycle PCR used universal primers M1SS and BC2_uni_R on all cDNA. In the source study's methods: Normalization of each sample was performed by random selection of 1 million high-quality reads, each carrying a distinct molecular identifier. Instead of being binned into consensus sequences, reads that shared molecular identifiers were thrown out. MiTCR, set to a Q25 quality threshold and the strictest error-elimination algorithm, was used for CDR3 identification, clonotype clustering and error correction. Lower-bound total TCR beta diversity was estimated with a nonparametric unseen species model using Euler transformation. TCRdb's own reprocessing of the public reads used fastp at Q25 and MiXCR and kept productive beta chains. Rows merge per CDR3 protein into single entries with the most common DNA and genes. The V and J calls reflect TCRdb's pipeline rather than the authors' work. Across this sample there are 1.8 million or so distinct CDR3 sequences, with 30% to 40% seen only once. The ten largest make up more than 20% of the sample.

This entry comes from a study of blood T cells in healthy people across ages (dated by TCRdb to the mid-2010s). Some background on the complete study: Template switching captured roughly one uniquely barcoded TCR beta cDNA molecule per two T cells in model experiments. The donors were split into four age groups: young (average 16 years), middle-aged (roughly 39), aged (more than 60) and long-lived (about 82). Using deep sequencing normalized with unique cDNA molecular identifiers, the study measured how TCR beta repertoire diversity changes with age. For two donors (one aged 18 to 29 and one aged 80 or older), the study analyzed two additional independent replicas of 1 million unique cDNA reads from the same blood draw. To avoid experimental bias, donors of different ages were distributed randomly across sequencing lanes.

The germline V gene yields MDHEN for CDR1 and SYDVKM for CDR2. Inclusive of the bounding cysteine and phenylalanine, the CDR3 is 15 residues long. The CDR3 DNA has 45 bases and is translated from base 1. V loses 8 bases at its end and J loses 2 bases; junction bases beyond the gene matches: 7. Beyond this particular receptor, the publication reports: There was a strong correlation between observed TCR beta diversity and the percentage of naive T cells measured by flow cytometry. Compared with the aged group, the long-lived group had more naive CD4+ T cells, fewer expanded clones and increased TCR diversity, a pattern suggesting age selection. Conclusive comparison of naive and antigen-experienced compartments was prevented by the profiling of bulk unsorted PBMCs. Observed TCR beta diversity per million T cells fell roughly linearly with age, and a significant reduction was already apparent by age approximately 41. Estimates of total diversity based on one million sequenced T cells were considered lower bounds and underestimates. The CMV infection status of donors was not known, potentially confounding age-related changes in expanded clonotypes.

Systemically healthy Caucasian individuals from Russia, around 38 in total and aged about 6 to 100 years, were included as donors. Each donor gave around 9.9 milliliters of peripheral blood, collected into EDTA-treated Vacutainer tubes. Ficoll-Paque density-gradient centrifugation was used to isolate PBMCs, with at least 6.5 million per sample. Total RNA was extracted from PBMCs with Trizol reagent, with at least 5.5 micrograms obtained per sample. Naive CD45RAhigh/CD27high T cell percentages were measured by flow cytometry on a PBMC aliquot from every donor. Sequencing was performed on blood. The receptor was isolated from a human donor in good health. The chain uses TRBV28 and TRBJ2-7; TRBD1 agrees with 12 junctional bases. CDR3 loop: CASGTGGGGTYEQYF. The DNA reads as follows: TGTGCCAGCGGGACAGGGGGCGGTGGTACCTACGAGCAGTACTTC.